This T cell receptor (beta chain) was identified during a study of breast tumors, draining lymph nodes, adjacent tissues. Breast cancer patients provided tissue from their axillary draining lymph nodes. TCRdb itself ran the multiplex PCR reads through MiXCR, one entry per CDR3 protein. Altogether about 180,000 distinct CDR3 sequences are present, approximately 30% being singletons, with the ten largest covering around 4%. Points from the study as a whole: That most tumor T cells come from lymph nodes remained unproven.

Of note for this clonotype: Its antigen remains unknown. Since a much larger clone is just one base distant, this may be a read error.

CDR1 and CDR2 (germline): MNHEY, SVGAGI. This CDR3 has 16 residues. J was trimmed by 4 bases and V by 3 bases; bases with no gene match: 10. This sequence originates from a female donor with breast cancer. Some clones in this sample may be carry-over from other donors' samples. Sequenced: axillary lymph node tissue. This chain connects TRBV6-5 to TRBJ2-3; 7 bases fit TRBD1. CDR3 protein: CASSYAGTEGADTQYF. The DNA for the CDR3 is TGTGCCAGCAGTTATGCCGGGACAGAGGGCGCAGATACGCAGTATTTT.